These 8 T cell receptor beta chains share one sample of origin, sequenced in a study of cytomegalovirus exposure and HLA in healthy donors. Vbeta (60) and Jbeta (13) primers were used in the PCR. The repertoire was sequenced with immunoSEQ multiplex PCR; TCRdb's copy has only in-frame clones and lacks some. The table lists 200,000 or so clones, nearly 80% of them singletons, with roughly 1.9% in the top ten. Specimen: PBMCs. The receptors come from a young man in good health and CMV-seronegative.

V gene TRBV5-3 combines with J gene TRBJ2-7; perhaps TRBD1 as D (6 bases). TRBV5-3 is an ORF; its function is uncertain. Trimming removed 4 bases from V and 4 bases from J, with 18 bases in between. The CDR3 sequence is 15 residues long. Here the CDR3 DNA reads TGTGCCAGAAGCGCTGGGGGCTCCCTCGTGTACGAGCAGTACTTC. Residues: CARSAGGSLVYEQYF.

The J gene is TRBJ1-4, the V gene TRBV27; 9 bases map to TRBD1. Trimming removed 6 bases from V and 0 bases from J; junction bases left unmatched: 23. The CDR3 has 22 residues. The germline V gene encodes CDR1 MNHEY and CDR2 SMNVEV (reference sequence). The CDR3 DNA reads TGTGCCAGCAGAGGCCCCCCTATTAGGGACAGGGCTTTAAGTGCAACTAATGAAAAACTGTTTTTT. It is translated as CASRGPPIRDRALSATNEKLFF.

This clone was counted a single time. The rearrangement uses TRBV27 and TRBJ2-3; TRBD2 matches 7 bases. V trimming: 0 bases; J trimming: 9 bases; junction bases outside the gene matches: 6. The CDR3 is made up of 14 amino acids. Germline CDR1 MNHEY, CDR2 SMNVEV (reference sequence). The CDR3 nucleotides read TGTGCCAGCAGTTTATCAACTAGCGTGGGGACGCAGTATTTT. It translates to CASSLSTSVGTQYF.

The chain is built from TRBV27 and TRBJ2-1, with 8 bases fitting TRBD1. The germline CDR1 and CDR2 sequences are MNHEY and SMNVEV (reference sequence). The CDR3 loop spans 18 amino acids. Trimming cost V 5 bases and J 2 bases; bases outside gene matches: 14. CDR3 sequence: CASSPERRQGNTYNEQFF. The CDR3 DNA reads TGTGCCAGCAGTCCCGAACGTAGACAGGGGAATACCTACAATGAGCAGTTCTTC.

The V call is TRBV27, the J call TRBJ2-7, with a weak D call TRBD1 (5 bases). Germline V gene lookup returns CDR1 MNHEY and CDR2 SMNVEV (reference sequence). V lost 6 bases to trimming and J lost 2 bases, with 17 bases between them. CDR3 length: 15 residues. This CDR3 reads CASSPTTALPYEQYF. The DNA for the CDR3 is TGTGCCAGCAGCCCAACGACAGCCCTTCCCTACGAGCAGTACTTC.

The CDR3 DNA reads TGTGCCAGCAGCTTAGTCGGGGGGCCGGGGCCCCTCCACTTT. Protein: CASSLVGGPGPLHF. The chain joins TRBV7-2 to TRBJ1-6, with a weak D call TRBD1 (6 bases). Germline-derived CDR1 and CDR2 are SGHTA and FQGNSA. V lost 1 base and J 13 bases, leaving 14 bases between the germline ends. There are 14 residues in the CDR3.

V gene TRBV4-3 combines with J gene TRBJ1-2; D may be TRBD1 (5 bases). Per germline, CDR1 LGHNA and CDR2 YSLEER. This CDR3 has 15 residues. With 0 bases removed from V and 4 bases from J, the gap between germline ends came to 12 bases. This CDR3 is CASSQERGGGYGYTF. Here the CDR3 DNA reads TGCGCCAGCAGCCAAGAAAGGGGCGGTGGCTATGGCTACACCTTC.

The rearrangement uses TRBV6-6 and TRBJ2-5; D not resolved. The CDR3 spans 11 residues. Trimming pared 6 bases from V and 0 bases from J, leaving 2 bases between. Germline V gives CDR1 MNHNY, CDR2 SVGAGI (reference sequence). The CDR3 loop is CASSYQETQYF. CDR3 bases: TGTGCCAGCAGCTACCAAGAGACCCAGTACTTC.